This entry lists 26 T cell receptor beta chains sequenced from one sample in a study of blood T cell repertoires in COVID-19. Sequenced by immunoSEQ multiplex PCR; TCRdb stores in-frame clones only, minus some. The repertoire holds about 220,000 clones, with around 80% as singletons. Sequences were obtained from peripheral blood. The receptors stem from a man younger than 40 with active or convalescent COVID-19.

V usage is TRBV7-7 and J usage is TRBJ2-3, with 10 positions matching TRBD2. V lost 1 base and J lost 6; bases outside the gene matches: 7. The CDR3 sequence is 16 residues long. Per germline, CDR1 SSHAT and CDR2 FNYEAQ (reference sequence). Here the CDR3 reads CASSLEASGGADTQYF. CDR3 nucleotide sequence: TGTGCCAGCAGCTTAGAGGCTAGCGGGGGTGCCGATACGCAGTATTTT.

This chain connects TRBV3-1 (or the pseudogene TRBV3-2) to TRBJ1-1; no definite D call. Per the germline V gene, CDR1 is LGHDT and CDR2 is YNNKEL (reference sequence). The CDR3 runs 11 residues. The CDR3 is CARGANTEAFF. In DNA form, the CDR3 reads TGTGCACGAGGCGCGAACACTGAAGCTTTCTTT.

The rearrangement links TRBV6-6 to TRBJ1-2, with a possible D match to TRBD1 (5 bases). The V end was cut by 0 bases, the J end by 10 bases, with 12 bases between. The germline CDR1 and CDR2 sequences are MNHNY and SVGAGI (reference sequence). This CDR3 region has 13 residues. The DNA for the CDR3 is TGTGCCAGCAGTTACTCGACAGTCCCTAACTACACCTTC. Its protein is CASSYSTVPNYTF.

The chain joins TRBV15 to TRBJ2-1; tentative D call: TRBD2 (6 bases). V was shortened by 5 bases and J by 3 bases, with 14 bases between the two germline ends. Germline CDR1 and CDR2: LNHNV and YYDKDF (reference sequence). The CDR3 runs to 15 residues. This CDR3 reads CATSPLTSFYNEQFF. The CDR3 DNA is TGTGCCACCAGCCCCCTGACTAGTTTCTACAATGAGCAGTTCTTC.

The V gene is TRBV10-3, the J gene TRBJ2-3, with 7 bases lining up with TRBD1. J was trimmed by 4 bases and V by 0 bases; bases with no gene match: 10. Germline CDR1 is ENHRY and CDR2 is SYGVKD. The CDR3 is 17 residues long. The CDR3 bases are TGTGCCATCAGTGAGTCGAACTTCGTTGGACAGGCAGATACGCAGTATTTT. It translates to CAISESNFVGQADTQYF.

The chain joins TRBV9 to TRBJ2-3, with D possibly being TRBD2 (6 bases). Trimming took 4 bases from V and 6 from J, leaving 9 bases between them. The germline V gene encodes CDR1 SGDLS and CDR2 YYNGEE. The CDR3 is 12 amino acids. The CDR3 spells CASSFAGDTQYF. CDR3 DNA: TGTGCCAGCAGCTTCGCGGGGGATACGCAGTATTTT.

This clone was counted once. The V call is TRBV29-1, the J call TRBJ1-2; 7 bases fit TRBD1. Losses at the gene ends were 4 bases for V and 3 bases for J; bases not matched to a gene: 2. The CDR3 extends over 12 amino acids. The germline gives CDR1 SQVTM, CDR2 ANQGSEA. The CDR3 protein is CSVVGTDYGYTF. The CDR3 DNA follows: TGCAGCGTTGTAGGGACAGACTATGGCTACACCTTC.

This chain connects TRBV4-1 to TRBJ1-4; 8 bases map to TRBD1. From germline, CDR1 is MGHRA and CDR2 YSYEKL. Trimming cost V 1 base and J 8 bases; bases outside gene matches: 6. The CDR3 covers 15 residues. DNA of the CDR3: TGCGCCAGCAGCCAAGTTGGGGACAGGCGGGAAAAACTGTTTTTT. Amino acid sequence: CASSQVGDRREKLFF.

This sequence joins TRBV15 and TRBJ1-5; D gene ambiguous. The CDR3 has 12 amino acids. V lost 1 base, J lost 6 bases, and 4 bases lay in between. Germline lookup yields CDR1 LNHNV and CDR2 YYDKDF (reference sequence). The CDR3 spells CATSRGGQPQHF. DNA of the CDR3: TGTGCCACCAGCAGAGGAGGTCAGCCCCAGCATTTT.

The CDR3: CASSPTGGFGGAIQYF. In DNA form, the CDR3 reads TGTGCCAGCTCACCGACAGGGGGATTCGGTGGGGCCATTCAGTACTTC. The chain combines TRBV18 with TRBJ2-4; 9 bases are shared with TRBD1. This CDR3 is built from 16 residues. Looked up from germline, CDR1 is KGHSH and CDR2 is LQKENI. Trimming at V came to 3 bases and at J to 9 bases, leaving 12 bases not matched to a gene.

The genes are TRBV7-2 and TRBJ1-4; D is perhaps TRBD1 (5 bases). V was pared by 2 bases and J by 3 bases, with 13 bases between. The V gene's germline CDR1 is SGHTA and CDR2 FQGNSA. This CDR3 is built from 16 residues. The CDR3 protein is CASSLKVGGANEKLFF. The CDR3 DNA reads TGTGCCAGCAGCTTAAAGGTCGGGGGAGCTAATGAAAAACTGTTTTTT. The full variable domain, completed using reference TRBV7-2 and TRBJ1-4, is GAGVSQSPSNKVTEKGKDVELRCDPISGHTALYWYRQSLGQGLEFLIYFQGNSAPDKSGLPSDRFSAERTGGSVSTLTIQRTQQEDSAVYLCASSLKVGGANEKLFFGSGTQLSVL.

The rearrangement links TRBV12-5 to TRBJ2-1; 9 bases agree with TRBD2. This CDR3 region has 19 residues. CDR1 is LGHNT and CDR2 is FRNRAP in the germline V gene. V shed 1 base and J 1 base; nucleotides not matched to a gene: 11. CDR3 in DNA: TGTGCTAGTGGTTTGGACCGGGGACTAGCCAGATCTTCCTACAATGAGCAGTTCTTC. Translating it yields CASGLDRGLARSSYNEQFF. The full variable domain, with the rest looked up from reference TRBV12-5 and TRBJ2-1, is DARVTQTPRHKVTEMGQEVTMRCQPILGHNTVFWYRQTMMQGLELLAYFRNRAPLDDSGMPKDRFSAEMPDATLATLKIQPSEPRDSAVYFCASGLDRGLARSSYNEQFFGPGTRLTVL.

J is TRBJ1-5 and V is TRBV3-1 (or the pseudogene TRBV3-2); possibly TRBD1 for D (5 bases). The CDR3 consists of 16 residues. Germline lookup yields CDR1 LGHDT and CDR2 YNNKEL (reference sequence). Trimming cost V 4 bases and J 1 base, with 14 bases left between them. The CDR3 DNA reads as TGTGCCAGCAGCCGCCCCCGGCGGGACAGCAATCAGCCCCAGCATTTT. It is translated as CASSRPRRDSNQPQHF.

V is TRBV14 and J is TRBJ1-1; D might be TRBD1 (5 bases). CDR3 length: 12 amino acids. Per the germline V gene, CDR1 is SGHDN and CDR2 is FVKESK. The V end was cut by 5 bases, the J end by 5 bases, with 9 bases between. The CDR3 DNA follows: TGTGCCAGCAGCGAAAGGGGAACTGAAGCTTTCTTT. It translates to CASSERGTEAFF.

This chain links TRBV12-3 or TRBV12-4 with TRBJ1-2; no definite D call. V was trimmed by 5 bases and J by 1 base, leaving 8 bases between them. The CDR3 runs 13 residues. CDR3: CASSRSNNYGYTF. CDR3 bases: TGTGCCAGCAGTCGGAGTAATAACTATGGCTACACCTTC.

The rearrangement links TRBV7-3 to TRBJ2-3; D is ambiguous. V was trimmed by 1 base and J by 5 bases, leaving 4 bases between them. Germline CDR1 reads SGHTA; CDR2 reads FQGTGA. The CDR3 runs 12 residues. CDR3 in amino acids: CASSLSRDTQYF. CDR3 coding DNA: TGTGCCAGCAGCTTAAGTAGAGATACGCAGTATTTT.

This clone was seen a few times. The V gene is TRBV15, the J gene TRBJ1-4, with D hard to call. Germline-derived CDR1 and CDR2 are LNHNV and YYDKDF (reference sequence). The CDR3 is 14 residues long. The V end was cut by 6 bases, the J end by 7 bases, with 15 bases between. In DNA, the CDR3 is TGTGCCACCAGTAATAGAGGGAGTTCTGAAAAACTGTTTTTT. Its protein is CATSNRGSSEKLFF.

This sequence joins TRBV9 and TRBJ2-3; D is ambiguous. CDR3 size: 15 residues. From germline, CDR1 is SGDLS and CDR2 YYNGEE. V lost 0 bases and J lost 2, with 10 bases in between. The CDR3, as DNA: TGTGCCAGCAGCGTAGTGGGCATGGACACAGATACGCAGTATTTT. Amino acid sequence: CASSVVGMDTDTQYF.

The chain links TRBV28 to TRBJ2-7; TRBD1 is a possible D gene (5 bases). The CDR3 has 13 residues. Trimming removed 3 bases at V and 5 bases at J, with 11 bases between. The germline CDR1 and CDR2 sequences are MDHEN and SYDVKM. The CDR3 region has the DNA TGTGCCAGCAGTTTTGGCAGGGCGGACGAGCAGTACTTC. Translated, it gives CASSFGRADEQYF.

The rearrangement links TRBV5-1 to TRBJ1-5; 8 bases align to TRBD1. With 2 bases clipped from V and 7 bases from J, the junction kept 8 bases outside the gene matches. Per the germline V gene, CDR1 is SGHRS and CDR2 is YFSETQ. This CDR3 has 15 residues. Here the CDR3 DNA reads TGCGCCAGCAGCTTCAATCCAGGGGGCCAACAGCCCCAGCATTTT. This sequence encodes CASSFNPGGQQPQHF.

The chain links TRBV30 to TRBJ2-2; 8 bases line up with TRBD1. The CDR3 loop spans 12 amino acids. Germline V CDR1 and CDR2: GTSNPN, SVGIG (reference sequence). V was pared by 5 bases and J by 6 bases, with 2 bases of the junction left unmatched. The CDR3 DNA is TGTGCCTGGCAGGGGGCGCCCGGGGAGCTGTTTTTT. It codes for CAWQGAPGELFF.

This clone has only a few counts. The V gene is TRBV5-4, the J gene TRBJ1-5; 8 nucleotides line up with TRBD1. This CDR3 has 16 amino acids. Germline lookup yields CDR1 SGHNT and CDR2 YYREEE (reference sequence). Unmatched junction bases numbered 8, after V lost 4 bases and J lost 2 bases. The CDR3 loop is CASSPLPQGGNQPQHF. CDR3 bases: TGTGCCAGCAGCCCCCTCCCACAGGGGGGCAATCAGCCCCAGCATTTT.

The chain carries TRBV9 and TRBJ2-7; 12 bases are shared with TRBD2. The length of the CDR3 is 16 residues. The V gene's germline CDR1 is SGDLS and CDR2 YYNGEE. Losses at the gene ends were 3 bases for V and 5 bases for J; bases not matched to a gene: 9. CDR3 sequence reads: CASSAGLAGVGNEQYF. The CDR3 coding sequence is TGTGCCAGCAGCGCGGGACTAGCGGGCGTGGGGAACGAGCAGTACTTC.

V is TRBV5-6 and J is TRBJ2-1, with TRBD1 matching 9 bases. The CDR3 totals 14 residues. Germline V gene sequence: CDR1 SGHDT, CDR2 YYEEEE. V lost 3 bases and J lost 5; bases outside the gene matches: 3. In DNA form, the CDR3 reads TGTGCCAGCAGCTCCCGGGACAGGGACAATGAGCAGTTCTTC. This codes for CASSSRDRDNEQFF.

The chain recombines TRBV19 with TRBJ2-2; 9 nucleotides match TRBD2. After removal of 1 base from V and 8 bases from J, the junction contained 14 bases not matched to a gene. The CDR3 runs 18 residues. The V gene's germline CDR1 is LNHDA and CDR2 SQIVND (reference sequence). The CDR3 is CASSIGPAGGLTKGELFF. The CDR3 DNA sequence: TGTGCCAGTAGTATAGGTCCAGCGGGGGGCCTTACCAAAGGGGAGCTGTTTTTT.

This chain joins TRBV27 and TRBJ2-1, with TRBD2 matching over 16 bases. The CDR3 sequence is 20 residues long. J was trimmed by 9 bases and V by 6 bases; bases with no gene match: 20. From germline, CDR1 is MNHEY and CDR2 SMNVEV (reference sequence). The CDR3 protein is CASSLMPSGTSGRASIEQFF. The CDR3 nucleotides read TGTGCCAGCAGCCTTATGCCCTCCGGGACTAGCGGGAGGGCCAGTATTGAGCAGTTCTTC.